The 3 T cell receptor beta chains presented below share a single source sample, sequenced in a study of cytomegalovirus exposure and HLA in healthy donors. The repertoire was sequenced with immunoSEQ multiplex PCR; TCRdb's copy has only in-frame clones and lacks some. The sample lists under 200,000 clones, roughly 77% seen once, with around 1.2% in the top ten. The sample taken for sequencing was PBMCs. The receptors were sampled from a woman between 25 and 40 years old in good health and CMV-seronegative.

The V gene is TRBV30, the J gene TRBJ2-3; 7 bases agree with TRBD2. V shed 4 bases, J shed 2 bases, and the junction held 6 bases outside the gene matches. Looked up from germline, CDR1 is GTSNPN and CDR2 is SVGIG (reference sequence). The CDR3 sequence is 14 residues long. CDR3 residues: CAWTGGSTTDTQYF. CDR3 DNA: TGTGCCTGGACGGGCGGGAGCACCACAGATACGCAGTATTTT.

This clone was picked up a small number of times. The chain employs TRBV20-1 and TRBJ2-7; D uncertain. The CDR3 covers 9 residues. The germline V gene has CDR1 DFQATT and CDR2 SNEGSKA (reference sequence). The CDR3 DNA sequence: TGCACCTCCTCCTACGAGCAGTACTTC. It encodes CTSSYEQYF.

The chain has TRBV11-2 and TRBJ2-7; 15 bases are a match to TRBD2. Trimming cost V 0 bases and J 4 bases; bases outside gene matches: 10. The CDR3 runs to 19 residues. The germline V gene encodes CDR1 SGHAT and CDR2 FQNNGV. CDR3 sequence (DNA): TGTGCCAGCAGCTTAGAAACACCGGGACTAGCGGGAGGTGGGTACGAGCAGTACTTC. It yields the protein CASSLETPGLAGGGYEQYF.